These 11 T cell receptor beta chains came from one sample sequenced in a study of PD-1 blockade in classical Hodgkin lymphoma. Every patient relapsed after autologous stem cell transplantation, and brentuximab vedotin exposure varied. Some clones are missing from TCRdb's copy, which holds only in-frame ones; the method was immunoSEQ multiplex PCR. The data contain tens of thousands of clones, approximately 74% of them singletons. The sample was peripheral blood mononuclear cells (PBMCs), taken at baseline. The source of these receptors is a human donor with classical Hodgkin lymphoma.

The chain has TRBV5-1 and TRBJ2-2; 8 positions match TRBD1. V dropped 7 bases and J dropped 3; count of bases not matched to a gene: 2. There are 13 residues in the CDR3. Germline V gene sequence: CDR1 SGHRS, CDR2 YFSETQ. CDR3 in amino acids: CASDRGDTGELFF. CDR3 sequence (DNA): TGCGCCAGCGACAGGGGCGACACCGGGGAGCTGTTTTTT.

The V call is TRBV6-7, the J call TRBJ1-5, with D unresolved. TRBV6-7 qualifies as an ORF whose function is uncertain. The CDR3 spans 16 residues. The V gene lost 0 bases and the J gene lost 0 bases, with 9 bases spanning the gap. CDR3 residues: CASSYSTDYSNQPQHF. Here the CDR3 DNA reads TGTGCCAGCAGTTACTCTACAGACTATAGCAATCAGCCCCAGCATTTT.

This clone showed up just once. V is TRBV27 and J is TRBJ1-1, with 7 bases lining up with TRBD1. The CDR3 is 13 residues long. Germline V gives CDR1 MNHEY, CDR2 SMNVEV (reference sequence). Trimming removed 2 bases from V and 5 bases from J; junction bases left unmatched: 2. The CDR3 DNA is TGTGCCAGCAGTTTAAAACAGGGGACTGAAGCTTTCTTT. Translating gives CASSLKQGTEAFF.

J is TRBJ2-5 and V is TRBV19, with 8 bases aligning to TRBD2. Germline-derived CDR1 and CDR2 are LNHDA and SQIVND (reference sequence). J gave up 2 bases and V 3 bases, and 8 bases lay outside the gene matches. This CDR3 region has 16 residues. CDR3 loop: CASSIIGVAGQETQYF. The CDR3 region has the DNA TGTGCCAGTAGTATCATCGGGGTAGCGGGACAAGAGACCCAGTACTTC.

The genes are TRBV6-1 and TRBJ1-1, with a possible D match to TRBD1 (6 bases). The CDR3 length is 14 residues. The germline V gene has CDR1 MNHNS and CDR2 SASEGT. With 7 bases removed from V and 4 bases from J, the gap between germline ends came to 16 bases. The CDR3: CASMLRQVGTEAFF. The CDR3 DNA reads as TGTGCCAGCATGCTGCGACAGGTAGGCACTGAAGCTTTCTTT.

V usage is TRBV7-2 and J usage is TRBJ2-3; D not certain. Germline CDR1 reads SGHTA; CDR2 reads FQGNSA. V was clipped by 1 base and J by 4 bases, with 12 bases between them. CDR3 length: 15 residues. The CDR3 DNA reads as TGTGCCAGCAGCTTAGTACTCCCCGCCCCAGATACGCAGTATTTT. The encoded protein is CASSLVLPAPDTQYF.

CDR3 region: CASSTTDEETQYF. The CDR3 region has the DNA TGTGCCAGCAGCACTACAGACGAAGAGACCCAGTACTTC. The chain carries TRBV28 and TRBJ2-5; no definite D call. The germline V gene has CDR1 MDHEN and CDR2 SYDVKM. V shed 6 bases and J shed 3 bases, with 11 bases lying between them. CDR3 length: 13 residues.

The rearrangement links TRBV5-5 to TRBJ1-5; D possibly corresponds to TRBD1 (5 bases). The CDR3 is 15 residues long. Germline CDR1 SGHKS, CDR2 YYEKEE (reference sequence). V was pared by 0 bases and J by 6 bases, with 13 bases between. The CDR3 region has the DNA TGTGCCAGCAGCTTGGCCGTGGGGGTAGCTCAGCCCCAGCATTTT. Translating gives CASSLAVGVAQPQHF.

This clone has more than one count but fewer than ten. The rearrangement joins TRBV27 to TRBJ1-6; D is perhaps TRBD1 (5 bases). V lost 3 bases to trimming and J lost 6 bases, with 9 bases between them. There are 14 residues in the CDR3. CDR1 is MNHEY and CDR2 is SMNVEV in the germline V gene (reference sequence). The CDR3 loop reads CASSFQGTNSPLHF. The DNA for the CDR3 is TGTGCCAGCAGTTTTCAAGGGACTAATTCACCCCTCCACTTT.

By sample fraction, this clone is large. J is TRBJ1-2 and V is TRBV29-1; 10 nucleotides line up with TRBD1. Germline V gene data show CDR1 as SQVTM and CDR2 as ANQGSEA. The CDR3 is 13 residues long. With 7 bases clipped from V and 8 bases from J, the junction kept 10 bases outside the gene matches. The CDR3 coding sequence is TGCAGCGCCTCACGGGACAGGGGTCCGGGCTACACCTTC. As protein: CSASRDRGPGYTF.

The CDR3 DNA sequence: TGTGCCAGCATACTGACCCGGGGGCGGGACTATGGCTACACCTTC. Its translation is CASILTRGRDYGYTF. This chain links TRBV7-2 with TRBJ1-2, with D perhaps TRBD1 (6 bases). CDR1 and CDR2 from the germline V gene are SGHTA and FQGNSA. V dropped 7 bases and J dropped 3 bases, with 18 bases sitting between them. The CDR3 totals 15 residues.